Presented here are 2 T cell receptor beta chains from one specimen sequenced in a study of blood T cell repertoires in COVID-19. Repertoires were generated with immunoSEQ multiplex PCR, while TCRdb's copy carries only in-frame clones and drops some. The sample has about 98,000 clones; 80% to 85% are singletons. The sequencing sample was made of peripheral blood. All receptors derive from a man aged 55 to 69 with acute or convalescent COVID-19.

J is TRBJ1-6 and V is TRBV7-2; 8 bases are a match to TRBD1. Germline values: CDR1 SGHTA, CDR2 FQGNSA. The CDR3 length is 14 residues. The junction had 8 bases not matched to a gene; V was cut back by 4 bases and J by 12 bases. The chain's CDR3 is CASSSAGQVQPLHF. In nucleotides, the CDR3 is TGTGCCAGCAGCTCTGCGGGACAGGTCCAACCCCTCCACTTT.

A few counts support this clone. V gene TRBV6-5 combines with J gene TRBJ2-3; maybe TRBD1 (5 bases). Trimming took off 6 bases at V and 5 bases at J, with 12 bases between the two ends. CDR3 size: 13 residues. Germline loops: CDR1 MNHEY, CDR2 SVGAGI. The DNA of the CDR3 is TGTGCCAGCAGCGGACAAATACAAGATACGCAGTATTTT. Translated, it gives CASSGQIQDTQYF.